The 6 T cell receptor beta chains below were found in one sample sequenced in a study of T-cell memory formation after mild COVID-19 (dated by TCRdb to 2020 to 2022). The library came from 5' RACE. The sequencer was an Illumina NovaSeq 6000. TCRdb's own reprocessing of the public reads used fastp at Q25 and MiXCR and kept productive beta chains. Each entry is one CDR3 protein sequence, shown with its most common DNA and genes. The sample table holds approximately 340,000 distinct CDR3 sequences, of which about 16% were seen once. The leading ten clones occupy approximately 20% of the sample. What was sequenced was PBMCs or a T cell subset sorted from them (not recorded which). These receptors were collected from a man between 18 and 35 years old who had mild COVID-19 (a few samples of this study predate the infection). The sample titles of this study are shuffled in the database, so cell type and time point are left out; the donor was told from shared clones.

The chain couples TRBV28 to TRBJ2-6; D might be TRBD1 (6 bases). CDR3 size: 15 residues. Germline lookup yields CDR1 MDHEN and CDR2 SYDVKM. V lost 7 bases, J lost 2 bases, and 12 bases lay in between. Here the CDR3 DNA reads TGTGCCAGCACTGTACCAGGGGCTGGGGCCAACGTCCTGACTTTC. Translated: CASTVPGAGANVLTF. Based on the CDR3 plus reference TRBV28 and TRBJ2-6, the full variable domain is DVKVTQSSRYLVKRTGEKVFLECVQDMDHENMFWYRQDPGLGLRLIYFSYDVKMKEKGDIPEGYSVSREKKERFSLILESASTNQTSMYLCASTVPGAGANVLTFGAGSRLTVL.

This clonotype turned up a few times. The chain carries TRBV14 and TRBJ2-7; D is perhaps TRBD1 (5 bases). Per the germline V gene, CDR1 is SGHDN and CDR2 is FVKESK. The ends were cut back, 0 bases at V and 6 bases at J, with 9 bases in the middle. This CDR3 spans 13 amino acids. The DNA of the CDR3 is TGTGCCAGCAGCCAAGATCGTAGGGGCGAGCAGTACTTC. Translation: CASSQDRRGEQYF.

This CDR3 reads CASSPSAGDRAYEQYF. The DNA for the CDR3 is TGTGCCAGCAGCCCATCTGCGGGGGACCGAGCCTACGAGCAGTACTTC. J is TRBJ2-7 and V is TRBV7-2; 7 bases match TRBD2. The CDR3 consists of 16 residues. Germline V gives CDR1 SGHTA, CDR2 FQGNSA. V was pared by 5 bases and J by 2 bases, with 12 bases of the junction left unmatched.

This clonotype was seen only a few times. The V and J genes are TRBV10-3 and TRBJ2-1, with 13 nucleotides matching TRBD2. The CDR3 runs 16 residues. Per germline, CDR1 ENHRY and CDR2 SYGVKD. V dropped 2 bases and J dropped 9; count of bases not matched to a gene: 7. The CDR3 coding sequence is TGTGCCATCAGTGAGCTCGGACTAGCGGGGGATGCTGAGCAGTTCTTC. Its translation is CAISELGLAGDAEQFF.

The chain combines TRBV6-6 with TRBJ2-1; 9 nucleotides agree with TRBD1. The CDR3 covers 14 residues. After removal of 5 bases from V and 6 bases from J, the junction contained 5 bases not matched to a gene. In germline, CDR1 is MNHNY, CDR2 SVGAGI (reference sequence). The CDR3 nucleotides read TGTGCCAGCAGTCCGGGGACAGGGCGCAATGAGCAGTTCTTC. Its protein is CASSPGTGRNEQFF.

The sample holds a few counts of this clonotype. The chain joins TRBV7-3 to TRBJ1-2; 8 positions agree with TRBD1. With V trimmed by 4 bases and J by 8 bases, 6 bases remained unmatched. Germline CDR1 and CDR2: SGHTA and FQGTGA. There are 13 residues in the CDR3. CDR3 protein: CASSYDRGRGYTF. The CDR3 DNA reads TGTGCCAGCAGCTACGACAGGGGCCGGGGCTACACCTTC.